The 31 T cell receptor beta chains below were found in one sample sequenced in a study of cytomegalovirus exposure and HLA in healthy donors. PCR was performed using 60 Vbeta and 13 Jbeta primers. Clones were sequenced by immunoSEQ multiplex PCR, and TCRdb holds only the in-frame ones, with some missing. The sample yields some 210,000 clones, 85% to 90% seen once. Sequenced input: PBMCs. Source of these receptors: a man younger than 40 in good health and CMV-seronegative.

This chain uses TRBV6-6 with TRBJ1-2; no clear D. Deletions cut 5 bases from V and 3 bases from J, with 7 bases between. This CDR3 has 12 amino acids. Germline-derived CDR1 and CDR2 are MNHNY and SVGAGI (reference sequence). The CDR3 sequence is CASSESYYGYTF. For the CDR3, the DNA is TGTGCCAGCAGTGAGAGCTACTATGGCTACACCTTC.

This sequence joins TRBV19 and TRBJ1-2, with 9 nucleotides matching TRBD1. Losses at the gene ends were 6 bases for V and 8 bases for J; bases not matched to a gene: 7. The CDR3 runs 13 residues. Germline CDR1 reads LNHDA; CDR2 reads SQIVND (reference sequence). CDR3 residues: CASSLQGARGYTF. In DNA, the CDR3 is TGTGCCAGTAGCCTACAGGGGGCGCGGGGCTACACCTTC.

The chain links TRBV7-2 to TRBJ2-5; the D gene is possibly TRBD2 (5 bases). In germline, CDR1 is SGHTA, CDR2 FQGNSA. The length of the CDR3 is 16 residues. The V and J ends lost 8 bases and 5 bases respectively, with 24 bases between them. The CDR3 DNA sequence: TGTGCCAGCCTTCCCAACGGGGATTTGATCGCCGAGACCCAGTACTTC. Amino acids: CASLPNGDLIAETQYF.

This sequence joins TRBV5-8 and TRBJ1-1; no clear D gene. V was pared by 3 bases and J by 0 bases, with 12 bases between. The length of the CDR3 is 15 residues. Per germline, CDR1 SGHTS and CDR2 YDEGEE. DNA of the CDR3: TGTGCCAGCAGCTGGGCCTACGGAATGAACACTGAAGCTTTCTTT. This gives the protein CASSWAYGMNTEAFF.

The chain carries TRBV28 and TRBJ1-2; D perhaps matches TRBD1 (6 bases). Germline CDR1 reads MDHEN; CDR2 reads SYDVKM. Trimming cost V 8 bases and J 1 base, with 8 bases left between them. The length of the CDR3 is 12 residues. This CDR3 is CASRTVNYGYTF. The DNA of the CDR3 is TGTGCCAGCCGGACAGTTAACTATGGCTACACCTTC.

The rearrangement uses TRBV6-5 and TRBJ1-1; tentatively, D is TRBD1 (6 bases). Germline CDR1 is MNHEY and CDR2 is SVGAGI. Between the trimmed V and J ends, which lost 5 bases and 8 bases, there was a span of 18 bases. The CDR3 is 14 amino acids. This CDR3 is CASSLGAGALEAFF. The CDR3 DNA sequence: TGTGCCAGCAGTCTGGGGGCAGGAGCTTTAGAAGCTTTCTTT.

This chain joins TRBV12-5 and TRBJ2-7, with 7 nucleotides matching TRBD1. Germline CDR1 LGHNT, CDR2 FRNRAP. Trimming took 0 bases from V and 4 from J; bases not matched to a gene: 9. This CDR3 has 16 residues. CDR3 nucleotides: TGTGCTAGTGGTTTGGTACTGGGGACAGTCGTTTACGAGCAGTACTTC. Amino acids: CASGLVLGTVVYEQYF.

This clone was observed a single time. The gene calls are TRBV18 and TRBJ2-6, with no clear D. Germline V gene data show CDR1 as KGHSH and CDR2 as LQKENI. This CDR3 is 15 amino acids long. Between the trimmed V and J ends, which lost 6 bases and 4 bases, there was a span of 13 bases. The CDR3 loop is CASSLAHEGANVLTF. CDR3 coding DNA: TGTGCCAGCTCCCTCGCCCACGAGGGGGCCAACGTCCTGACTTTC.

The CDR3 protein is CASSQSGDGANEQFF. The CDR3 region has the DNA TGTGCCAGCAGCCAGTCGGGAGACGGGGCGAATGAGCAGTTCTTC. The chain employs TRBV5-4 and TRBJ2-1, with D maybe TRBD2 (6 bases). V gave up 4 bases and J gave up 7 bases, with 18 bases separating them. The CDR3 covers 15 residues. Germline CDR1 reads SGHNT; CDR2 reads YYREEE (reference sequence).

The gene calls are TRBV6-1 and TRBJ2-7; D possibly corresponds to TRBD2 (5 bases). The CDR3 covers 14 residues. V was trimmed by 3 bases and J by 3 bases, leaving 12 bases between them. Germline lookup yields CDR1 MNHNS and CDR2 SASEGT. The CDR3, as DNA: TGTGCCAGCAGTGACCGGGAAGGCTTCTACGAGCAGTACTTC. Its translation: CASSDREGFYEQYF.

The CDR3 sequence: CASSLGQGFGEAFF. For the CDR3, the DNA is TGTGCCAGCTCACTTGGACAGGGGTTCGGTGAAGCTTTCTTT. The rearrangement links TRBV18 to TRBJ1-1; 9 bases align to TRBD1. Trimming cost V 4 bases and J 7 bases; bases outside gene matches: 7. Germline CDR1 is KGHSH and CDR2 is LQKENI. The length of the CDR3 is 14 residues. The whole variable domain, filled in from reference TRBV18 and TRBJ1-1, reads NAGVMQNPRHLVRRRGQEARLRCSPMKGHSHVYWYRQLPEEGLKFMVYLQKENIIDESGMPKERFSAEFPKEGPSILRIQQVVRGDSAAYFCASSLGQGFGEAFFGQGTRLTVV.

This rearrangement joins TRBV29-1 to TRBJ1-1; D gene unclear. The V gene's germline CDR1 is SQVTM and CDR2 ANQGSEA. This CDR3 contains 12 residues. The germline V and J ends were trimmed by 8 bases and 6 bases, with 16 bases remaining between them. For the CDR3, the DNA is TGCAGCTCGAGAAATCTAGGTCCTGAAGCTTTCTTT. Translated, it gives CSSRNLGPEAFF.

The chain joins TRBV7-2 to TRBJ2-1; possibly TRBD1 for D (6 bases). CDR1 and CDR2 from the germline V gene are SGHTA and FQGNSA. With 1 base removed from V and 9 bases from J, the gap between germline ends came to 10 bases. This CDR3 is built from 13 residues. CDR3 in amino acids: CASSLERGGEQFF. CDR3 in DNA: TGTGCCAGCAGCTTAGAACGAGGGGGTGAGCAGTTCTTC.

This CDR3 reads CASSDSLAGDTGELFF. In DNA, the CDR3 is TGTGCCAGCAGTGACTCACTAGCGGGAGACACCGGGGAGCTGTTTTTT. The chain has TRBV6-4 and TRBJ2-2; 11 bases line up with TRBD2. CDR3 size: 16 residues. Germline CDR1 reads MRHNA; CDR2 reads SNTAGT. J lost 3 bases, V lost 0 bases, and 0 bases had no gene match.

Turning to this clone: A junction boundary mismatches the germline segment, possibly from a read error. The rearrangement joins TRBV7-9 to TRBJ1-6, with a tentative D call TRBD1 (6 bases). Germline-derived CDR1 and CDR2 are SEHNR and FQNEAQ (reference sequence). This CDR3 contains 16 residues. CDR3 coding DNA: TGTTCCAGCAGCTTTATACAGGGCGAGGGGAACTCACCCCTCCACTTT. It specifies CSSSFIQGEGNSPLHF.

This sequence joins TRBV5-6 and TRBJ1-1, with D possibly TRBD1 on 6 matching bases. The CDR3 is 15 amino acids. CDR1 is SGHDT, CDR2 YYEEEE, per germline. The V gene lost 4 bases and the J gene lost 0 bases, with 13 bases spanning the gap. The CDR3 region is CASSEAGDLNTEAFF. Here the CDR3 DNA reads TGTGCCAGCAGCGAAGCAGGGGATCTGAACACTGAAGCTTTCTTT.

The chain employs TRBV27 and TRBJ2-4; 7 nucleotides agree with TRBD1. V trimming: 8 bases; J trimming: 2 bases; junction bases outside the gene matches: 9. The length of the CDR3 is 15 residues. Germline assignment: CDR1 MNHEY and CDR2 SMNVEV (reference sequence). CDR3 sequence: CASPSHRGPKNIQYF. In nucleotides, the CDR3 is TGTGCCAGCCCTTCTCACAGGGGCCCCAAAAACATTCAGTACTTC.

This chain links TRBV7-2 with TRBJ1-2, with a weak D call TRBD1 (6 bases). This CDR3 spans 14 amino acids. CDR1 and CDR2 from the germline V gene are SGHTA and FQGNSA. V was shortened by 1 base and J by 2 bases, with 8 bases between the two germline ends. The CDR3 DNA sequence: TGTGCCAGCAGCTTAGGAACAGGGAACTATGGCTACACCTTC. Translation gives CASSLGTGNYGYTF.

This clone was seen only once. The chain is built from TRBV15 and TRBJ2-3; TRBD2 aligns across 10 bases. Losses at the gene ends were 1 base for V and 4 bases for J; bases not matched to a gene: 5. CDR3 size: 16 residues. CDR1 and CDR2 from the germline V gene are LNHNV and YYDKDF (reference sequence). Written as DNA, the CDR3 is TGTGCCACCAGCAGAGGGGCTAGCGGGGGTTCAGATACGCAGTATTTT. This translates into CATSRGASGGSDTQYF.

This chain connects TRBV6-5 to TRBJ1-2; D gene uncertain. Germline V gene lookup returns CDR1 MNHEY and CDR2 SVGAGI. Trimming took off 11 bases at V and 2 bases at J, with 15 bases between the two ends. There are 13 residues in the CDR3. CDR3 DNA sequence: TGTGCCGCTCGTCCGGGGAGAAACTATGGCTACACCTTC. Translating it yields CAARPGRNYGYTF.

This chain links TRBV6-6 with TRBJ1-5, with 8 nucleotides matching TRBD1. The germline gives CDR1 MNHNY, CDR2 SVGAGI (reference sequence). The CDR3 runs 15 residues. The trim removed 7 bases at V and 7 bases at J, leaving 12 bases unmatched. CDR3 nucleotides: TGTGCCAGCATGGGAGACAGGGGAGGAGGGCAGCCCCAGCATTTT. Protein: CASMGDRGGGQPQHF.

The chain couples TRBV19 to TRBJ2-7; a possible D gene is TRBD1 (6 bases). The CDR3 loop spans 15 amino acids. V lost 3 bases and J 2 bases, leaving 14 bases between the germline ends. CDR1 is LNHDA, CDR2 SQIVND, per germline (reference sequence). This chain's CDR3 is CASSMGAGDTYEQYF. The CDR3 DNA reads TGTGCCAGTAGTATGGGAGCAGGGGATACCTACGAGCAGTACTTC.

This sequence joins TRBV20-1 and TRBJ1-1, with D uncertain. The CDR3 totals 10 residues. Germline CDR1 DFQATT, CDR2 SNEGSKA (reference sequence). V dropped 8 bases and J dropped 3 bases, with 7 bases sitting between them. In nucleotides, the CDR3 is TGCAGTCAGCGGGACACTGAAGCTTTCTTT. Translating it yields CSQRDTEAFF.

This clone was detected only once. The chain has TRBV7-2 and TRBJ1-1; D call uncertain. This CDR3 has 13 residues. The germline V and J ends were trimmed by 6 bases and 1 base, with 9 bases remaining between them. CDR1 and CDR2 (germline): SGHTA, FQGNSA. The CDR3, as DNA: TGTGCCAGCAGTATTACATGGAACACTGAAGCTTTCTTT. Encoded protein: CASSITWNTEAFF.

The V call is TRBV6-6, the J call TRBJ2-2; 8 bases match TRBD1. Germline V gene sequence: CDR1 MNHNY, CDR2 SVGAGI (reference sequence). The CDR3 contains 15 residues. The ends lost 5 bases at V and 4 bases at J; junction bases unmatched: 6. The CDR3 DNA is TGTGCCAGCAGTCGGCGACAGGGGCTCACCGGGGAGCTGTTTTTT. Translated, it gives CASSRRQGLTGELFF.

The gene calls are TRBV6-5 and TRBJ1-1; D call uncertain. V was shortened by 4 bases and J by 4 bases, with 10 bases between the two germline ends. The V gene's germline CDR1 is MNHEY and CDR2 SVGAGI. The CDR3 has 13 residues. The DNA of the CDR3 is TGTGCCAGCAGTTCCCGAACGGGCACTGAAGCTTTCTTT. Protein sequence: CASSSRTGTEAFF.

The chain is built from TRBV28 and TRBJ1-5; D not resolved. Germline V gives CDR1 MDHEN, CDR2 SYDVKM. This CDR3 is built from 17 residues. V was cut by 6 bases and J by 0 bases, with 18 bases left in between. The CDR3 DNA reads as TGTGCCAGCAGCTCGCCCTACGCTCCGTATAGCAATCAGCCCCAGCATTTT. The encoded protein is CASSSPYAPYSNQPQHF.

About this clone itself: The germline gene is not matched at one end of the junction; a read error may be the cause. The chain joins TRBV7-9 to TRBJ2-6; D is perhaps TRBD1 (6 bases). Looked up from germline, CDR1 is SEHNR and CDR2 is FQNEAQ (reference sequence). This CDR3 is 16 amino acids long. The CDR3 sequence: CASSPSLAPGANGLTF. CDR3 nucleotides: TGTGCCAGCAGTCCCTCTCTTGCACCAGGGGCCAACGGCCTGACTTTC. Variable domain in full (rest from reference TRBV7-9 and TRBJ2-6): DTGVSQNPRHKITKRGQNVTFRCDPISEHNRLYWYRQTLGQGPEFLTYFQNEAQLEKSRLLSDRFSAERPKGSFSTLEIQRTEQGDSAMYLCASSPSLAPGANGLTFGAGSRLTVL.

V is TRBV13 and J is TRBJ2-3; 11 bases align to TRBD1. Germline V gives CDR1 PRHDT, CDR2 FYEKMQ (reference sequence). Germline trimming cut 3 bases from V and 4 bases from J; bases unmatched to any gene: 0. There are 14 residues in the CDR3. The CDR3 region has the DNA TGTGCCAGCAGCTTGGGACAGGGGGCAGATACGCAGTATTTT. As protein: CASSLGQGADTQYF.

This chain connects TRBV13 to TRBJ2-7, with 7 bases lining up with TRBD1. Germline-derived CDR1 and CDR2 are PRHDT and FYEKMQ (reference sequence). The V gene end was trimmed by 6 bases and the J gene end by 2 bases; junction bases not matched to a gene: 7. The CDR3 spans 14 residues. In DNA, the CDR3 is TGTGCCAGCAGACGAGCCGGGACAGCCTACGAGCAGTACTTC. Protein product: CASRRAGTAYEQYF.

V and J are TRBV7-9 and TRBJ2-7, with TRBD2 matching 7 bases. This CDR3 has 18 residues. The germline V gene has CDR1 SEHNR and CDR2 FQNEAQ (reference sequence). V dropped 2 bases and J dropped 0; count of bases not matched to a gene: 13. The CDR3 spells CASSLPISPGGDSYEQYF. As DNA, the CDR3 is TGTGCCAGCAGCTTACCCATTTCGCCGGGGGGTGACTCCTACGAGCAGTACTTC.